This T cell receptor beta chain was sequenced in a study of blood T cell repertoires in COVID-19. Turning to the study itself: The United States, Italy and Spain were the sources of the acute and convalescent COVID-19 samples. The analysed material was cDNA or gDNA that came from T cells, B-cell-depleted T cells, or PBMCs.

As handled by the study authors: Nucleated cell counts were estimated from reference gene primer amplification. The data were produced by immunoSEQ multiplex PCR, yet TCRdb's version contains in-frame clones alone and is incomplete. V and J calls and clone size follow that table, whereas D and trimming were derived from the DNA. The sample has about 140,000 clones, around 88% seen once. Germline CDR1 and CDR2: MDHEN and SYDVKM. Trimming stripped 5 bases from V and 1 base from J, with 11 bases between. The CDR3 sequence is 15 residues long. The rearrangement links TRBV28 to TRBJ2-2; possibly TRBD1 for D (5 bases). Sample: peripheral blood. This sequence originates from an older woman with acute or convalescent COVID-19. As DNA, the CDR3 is TGTGCCAGCAGTCCCGGACAAGAGAACACCGGGGAGCTGTTTTTT. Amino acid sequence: CASSPGQENTGELFF.